This T cell receptor (beta chain) stems from a study of T cell changes during pregnancy in multiple sclerosis. Deletions cut 8 bases from V and 1 base from J, with 11 bases between. Germline CDR1 reads SNHLY; CDR2 reads FYNNEI. This CDR3 has 13 amino acids. The repertoire was sequenced with immunoSEQ multiplex PCR; TCRdb's copy has only in-frame clones and lacks some. The sample carries about 69,000 clones, 90% to 95% recorded once. Sequencing was performed on CD4+ T cells from peripheral blood mononuclear cells, taken in the third trimester of pregnancy. This clonotype was obtained from a female donor in good health, enrolled as a control in a pregnancy study. The chain joins TRBV2 to TRBJ1-1, with D maybe TRBD1 (5 bases). The CDR3 region has the DNA TGTGCCAGCCAATACAGGCCGAACACTGAAGCTTTCTTT. This codes for CASQYRPNTEAFF.